The source of this TCR beta chain is a study of identical twins (dated by TCRdb to the mid-2010s). Regarding the study in general: The study deep-sequenced TCR alpha and beta repertoires from monozygotic twins, unrelated adults of various ages and cord blood to test whether fetal clonotypes persist. To rule out contamination, replicate twin experiments were performed at different times with different library preparation protocols.

The investigation overall reported the following: Zero-insertion analyses could be partly confounded by invariant T cells such as MAIT and iNKT, though diverse VJ usage argued against such confounding for most clonotypes. Compared with coincidental sharing between unrelated individuals, an excess of low generation-probability sequences was observed among out-of-frame TCR alpha sequences shared between twins. Abundant cord blood beta clonotypes had fewer insertions, young adult naive repertoires showed a similar but weaker trend, and memory repertoires showed no such trend. Recombination models systematically underestimated out-of-frame TCR alpha sharing in monozygotic twins but agreed with sharing between unrelated individuals. In beta out-of-frame sequences, excess twin sharing was weaker, because having fewer shared sequences lowered the signal-to-noise ratio. Because the same donors could not be followed over many years, conclusions were based on cross-sectional statistical analysis.

Taken from the germline V gene (reference sequence), the CDR1 and CDR2 loops are SEHNR and FQNEAQ. The junction carries 11 bases between V and J, which are trimmed by 2 bases and 7 bases respectively. The CDR3 spans 14 residues, from the cysteine through the phenylalanine. Of the read, only the CDR3 DNA is kept; its 42 bases are in frame from base 1. Libraries came from 5' RACE. For sequencing, an Illumina HiSeq 2000 was employed. Template switching introduced a universal primer binding site; the final cDNA contained a unique molecular identifier, enabling accurate counting of TCR cDNA molecules. First-strand cDNA for TCR alpha and beta chains was synthesized from specific primers in the conserved constant-segment region. Each cDNA library was double barcoded, with a SMART-Mk sample barcode plus Illumina barcodes, to control for contamination. Two successive PCR steps introduced TruSeq adapter sequences along with Illumina sample barcodes. Sequencing of the TCR alpha and beta cDNA libraries was done on the Illumina HiSeq platform using custom primers. Per the authors' processing: MiGEC was used to process raw reads and extract unique molecular identifiers, and MiXCR was used to find CDR3 positions. Recombination models were inferred per individual with the repgenHMM and IGoR tools using an EM algorithm. The tcR package in R was used for shared clonotype analysis, with sharing normalized by the product of cloneset sizes. To study raw recombination without the effects of thymic and clonal selection, out-of-frame nonproductive sequences were analyzed. TCRdb reprocessed the public reads (quality trimming at Q25 with fastp, clone calling with MiXCR) and kept in-frame beta chains. Rows matching on CDR3 protein sequence are summarized as one entry with the most common DNA and genes. The V and J calls and clone size come from TCRdb's table, not from the authors' own analysis. Present in this sample are about 210,000 distinct CDR3 sequences, over 8% of which were seen just once. About 5.2% of the sample is held by the ten biggest clonotypes.

This clonotype was observed a few times. What antigen it recognizes has not been identified. Base qualities are not recorded, but no much larger clone differs from it by a single base. All donors were healthy Caucasians. Using Miltenyi CD45RO+ enrichment and human naive T-cell isolation kits, memory (CD45RO+) and naive T cells were isolated from PBMC. This TCR derives from a woman aged 18-29 years in good health. Here the chain combines TRBV7-9 and TRBJ1-4, with no D gene named confidently. The sample taken for sequencing was memory (CD45RO+) T cells sorted from blood. Explained via the paper, the cell subset or site label denotes: CD45RO+ enriched T cells. The DNA is TGTGCCAGCAGCTTATGGAGCCTTGGTGAAAAACTGTTTTTT. Translated, this gives CASSLWSLGEKLFF.